The 9 T cell receptor beta chains below all came from one sample that was sequenced in a study of blood T cell repertoires in COVID-19. The table came from immunoSEQ multiplex PCR; TCRdb's copy has only in-frame clones and leaves some out. The table records around 300,000 clones, roughly 88% of them present only once. Sequencing was performed on peripheral blood. Receptors originate from a woman in her twenties or thirties with COVID-19, enrolled during active disease.

This chain connects TRBV5-8 to TRBJ1-5, with 12 bases that match TRBD1. V shed 7 bases and J 11 bases; nucleotides not matched to a gene: 10. The germline V gene has CDR1 SGHTS and CDR2 YDEGEE. The CDR3 has 14 residues. The DNA of the CDR3 is TGTGCCAGCTGGGCGGGACAGGGGGCTGGGGCCCAGCATTTT. It codes for CASWAGQGAGAQHF.

The chain couples TRBV28 to TRBJ2-2, with 8 positions matching TRBD2. The germline CDR1 and CDR2 sequences are MDHEN and SYDVKM. The CDR3 contains 15 residues. V lost 10 bases, J lost 4 bases, and 11 bases stayed unmatched. CDR3 DNA: TGTGCCACCCGTCGGGGGGGAGCCTCCACCGGGGAGCTGTTTTTT. This gives the protein CATRRGGASTGELFF.

This clone was seen at least ten times. This chain joins TRBV6-2 or TRBV6-3 and TRBJ1-1; D gene ambiguous. CDR1 and CDR2 (germline): MNHEY, SVGEGT. CDR3 size: 13 residues. V was clipped by 6 bases and J by 1 base, with 9 bases between them. CDR3 DNA sequence: TGTGCCAGCAGCCTTACAGAGAACACTGAAGCTTTCTTT. Encoded protein: CASSLTENTEAFF.

This clone showed up just once. The chain recombines TRBV27 with TRBJ2-1; TRBD1 might be the D (5 bases). Germline CDR1 is MNHEY and CDR2 is SMNVEV (reference sequence). V was trimmed by 3 bases and J by 10 bases, leaving 19 bases between them. This CDR3 spans 15 amino acids. The chain's CDR3 is CASSFARTTTGEQFF. The CDR3, as DNA: TGTGCCAGCAGTTTCGCTAGGACAACCACCGGAGAGCAGTTCTTC.

CDR3 protein: CASSLTANQPQHF. Written as DNA, the CDR3 is TGTGCCAGTAGTCTGACAGCGAATCAGCCCCAGCATTTT. The V call is TRBV19, the J call TRBJ1-5, with D possibly being TRBD1 (5 bases). Trimming shortened V by 5 bases and J by 4 bases, and 9 bases separated the two germline ends. CDR1 and CDR2 (germline): LNHDA, SQIVND (reference sequence). There are 13 residues in the CDR3.

This chain connects TRBV5-1 to TRBJ1-2; D remains unclear. CDR1 is SGHRS and CDR2 is YFSETQ in the germline V gene. This CDR3 is built from 14 residues. The V end was cut by 0 bases, the J end by 2 bases, with 8 bases between. The CDR3 here is CASSLVSRNYGYTF. The DNA of the CDR3 is TGCGCCAGCAGCTTGGTCTCCAGAAACTATGGCTACACCTTC.

This clone was detected a few times. The V call is TRBV29-1, the J call TRBJ1-1; no clear D gene. Trimming removed 8 bases at V and 0 bases at J, with 10 bases between. The CDR3 extends over 12 amino acids. Germline V lookup: CDR1 SQVTM, CDR2 ANQGSEA. The CDR3, as DNA: TGCAGCCCAGTTTCCTTGAACACTGAAGCTTTCTTT. It encodes CSPVSLNTEAFF.

The chain recombines TRBV6-2 or TRBV6-3 with TRBJ1-2; D is undetermined. V was pared by 0 bases and J by 6 bases, with 8 bases between. Germline V gives CDR1 MNHEY, CDR2 SVGEGT. The CDR3 consists of 13 residues. As DNA, the CDR3 is TGTGCCAGCAGTTACTCGGGCAGAGATGGCTACACCTTC. This gives the protein CASSYSGRDGYTF.

The chain has TRBV5-1 and TRBJ2-2; D is possibly TRBD1 (5 bases). The CDR3 length is 13 residues. The ends were cut back, 1 base at V and 5 bases at J, with 6 bases in the middle. The germline gives CDR1 SGHRS, CDR2 YFSETQ. The CDR3 bases are TGCGCCAGCAGCTTGACAGGAACCGGGGAGCTGTTTTTT. Its protein product is CASSLTGTGELFF.